The sequence of this T cell receptor beta chain was determined in a study of graft-versus-host responses after intestinal transplantation. This CDR3 spans 16 amino acids. CDR1 is LGHNA and CDR2 is YNFKEQ in the germline V gene. Trimming removed 0 bases from V and 0 bases from J, with 8 bases in between. Produced via immunoSEQ multiplex PCR; TCRdb's table is partial and in-frame only. There are 9,500 to 10,000 clones in the sample; around 91% occur only once, and 2% to 3% lies in the top ten. The clonotype originates from a human patient who received an intestinal transplant, so some T cells may come from the graft donor. The V and J genes are TRBV4-2 and TRBJ2-2; D is uncertain. The sample in question was PBMCs, obtained approximately 46 days after intestinal transplant. The CDR3 loop reads CASSQEGRANTGELFF. The CDR3, as DNA: TGTGCCAGCAGCCAAGAGGGCAGAGCGAACACCGGGGAGCTGTTTTTT.